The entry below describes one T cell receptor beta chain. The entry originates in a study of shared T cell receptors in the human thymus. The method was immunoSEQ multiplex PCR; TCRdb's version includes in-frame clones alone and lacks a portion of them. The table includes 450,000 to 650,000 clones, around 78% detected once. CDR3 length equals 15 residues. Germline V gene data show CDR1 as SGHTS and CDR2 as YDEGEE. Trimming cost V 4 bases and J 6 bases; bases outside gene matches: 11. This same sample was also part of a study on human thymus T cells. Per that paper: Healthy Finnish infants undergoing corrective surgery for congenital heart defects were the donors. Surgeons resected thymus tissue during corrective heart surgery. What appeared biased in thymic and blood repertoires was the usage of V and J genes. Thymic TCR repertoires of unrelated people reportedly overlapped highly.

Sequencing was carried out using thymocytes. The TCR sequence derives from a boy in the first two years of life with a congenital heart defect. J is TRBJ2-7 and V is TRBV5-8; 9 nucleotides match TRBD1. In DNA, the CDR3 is TGTGCCAGCAGCCCATACCCGGGACAGGGTAGCGAGCAGTACTTC. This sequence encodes CASSPYPGQGSEQYF.